This T cell receptor (beta chain) was observed in a study of T-cell reconstitution after alpha-beta-depleted transplantation in children. Study-level findings and limits: Expanded graft clones numbering several hundred reportedly gave rise to alpha-beta T cells about two months after transplant. A year had passed since transplant, and T-cell counts and diversity by then came mostly from newly produced T cells.

Preparation of the TCRbeta library used unique molecular identifiers. MiXCR was run by TCRdb on the PCR reads, yielding one entry per CDR3 protein. The data contain a few hundred thousand distinct CDR3 sequences, about a quarter of them singletons. This clonotype came up a few times. Its antigen remains unknown. The V gene end was trimmed by 4 bases and the J gene end by 4 bases; junction bases not matched to a gene: 6. Germline V gene data show CDR1 as DFQATT and CDR2 as SNEGSKA (reference sequence). The CDR3 loop spans 14 amino acids. The clonotype was recovered from a boy under two years old with Wiskott-Aldrich syndrome, due to receive a stem cell transplant. The V call is TRBV20-1, the J call TRBJ2-3, with 9 nucleotides matching TRBD2. The sequences come from PBMCs, collected before TCRalphabeta/CD19-depleted stem cell transplant. CDR3 sequence: CSAKVAGVPDTQYF. The CDR3 DNA follows: TGCAGTGCTAAGGTAGCGGGAGTCCCAGATACGCAGTATTTT.